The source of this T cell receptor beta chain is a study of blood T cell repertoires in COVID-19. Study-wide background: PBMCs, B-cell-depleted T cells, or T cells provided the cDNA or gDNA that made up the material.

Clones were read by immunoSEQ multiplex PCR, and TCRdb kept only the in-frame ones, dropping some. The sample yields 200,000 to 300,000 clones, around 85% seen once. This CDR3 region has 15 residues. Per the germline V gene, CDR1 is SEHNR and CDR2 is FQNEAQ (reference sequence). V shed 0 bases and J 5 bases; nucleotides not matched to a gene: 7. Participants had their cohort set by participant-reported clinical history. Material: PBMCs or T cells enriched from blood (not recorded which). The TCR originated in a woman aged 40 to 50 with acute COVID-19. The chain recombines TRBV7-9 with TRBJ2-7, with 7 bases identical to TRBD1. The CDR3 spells CASSLAWQGVHEQYF. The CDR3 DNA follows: TGTGCCAGCAGCTTAGCCTGGCAGGGGGTCCACGAGCAGTACTTC.